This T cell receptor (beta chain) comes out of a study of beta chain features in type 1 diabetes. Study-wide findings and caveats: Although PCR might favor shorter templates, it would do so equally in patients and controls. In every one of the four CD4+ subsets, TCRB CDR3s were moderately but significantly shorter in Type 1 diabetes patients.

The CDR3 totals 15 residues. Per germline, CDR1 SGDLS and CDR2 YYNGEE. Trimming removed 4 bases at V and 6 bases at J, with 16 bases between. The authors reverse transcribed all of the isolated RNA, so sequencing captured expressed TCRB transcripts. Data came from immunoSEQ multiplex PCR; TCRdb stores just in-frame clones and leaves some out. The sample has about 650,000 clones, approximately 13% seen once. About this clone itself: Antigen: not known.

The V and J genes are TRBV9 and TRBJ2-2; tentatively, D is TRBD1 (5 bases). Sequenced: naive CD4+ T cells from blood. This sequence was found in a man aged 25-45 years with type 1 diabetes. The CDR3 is CASSPQVQGSGELFF. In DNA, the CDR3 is TGTGCCAGCAGCCCCCAGGTGCAGGGCTCCGGGGAGCTGTTTTTT.